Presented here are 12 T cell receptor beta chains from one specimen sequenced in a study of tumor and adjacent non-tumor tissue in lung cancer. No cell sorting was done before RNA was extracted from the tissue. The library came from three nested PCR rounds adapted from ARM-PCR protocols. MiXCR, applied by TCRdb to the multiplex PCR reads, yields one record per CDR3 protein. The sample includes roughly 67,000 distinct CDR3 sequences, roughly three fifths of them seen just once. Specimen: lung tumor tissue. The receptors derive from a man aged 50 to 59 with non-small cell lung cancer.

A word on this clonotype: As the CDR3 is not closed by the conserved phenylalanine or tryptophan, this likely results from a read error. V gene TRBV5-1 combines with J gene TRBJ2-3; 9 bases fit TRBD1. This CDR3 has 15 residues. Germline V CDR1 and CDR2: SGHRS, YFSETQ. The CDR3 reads CASSLGQGVKDKQYL. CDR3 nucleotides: TGCGCCAGCAGCTTGGGACAGGGGGTGAAAGATAAGCAGTATCTT.

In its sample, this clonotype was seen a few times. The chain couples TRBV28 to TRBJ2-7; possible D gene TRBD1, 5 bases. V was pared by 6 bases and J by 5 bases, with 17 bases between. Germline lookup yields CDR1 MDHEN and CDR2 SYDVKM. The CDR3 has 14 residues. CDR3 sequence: CASRDQTASHEQYF. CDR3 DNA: TGTGCCAGCAGAGACCAGACAGCGTCCCACGAGCAGTACTTC.

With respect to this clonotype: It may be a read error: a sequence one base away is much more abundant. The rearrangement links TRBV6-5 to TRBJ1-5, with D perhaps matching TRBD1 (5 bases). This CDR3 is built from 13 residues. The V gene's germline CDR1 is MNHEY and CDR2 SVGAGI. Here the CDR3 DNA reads TGTGCCAGCAGAAGACAGCCCAATCAGTCCCAGCATTTT. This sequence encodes CASRRQPNQSQHF.

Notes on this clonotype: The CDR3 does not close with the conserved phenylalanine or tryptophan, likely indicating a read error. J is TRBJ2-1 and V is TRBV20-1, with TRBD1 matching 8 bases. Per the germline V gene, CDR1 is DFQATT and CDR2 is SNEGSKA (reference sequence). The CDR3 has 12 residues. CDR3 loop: CSHSDRGCEQFI. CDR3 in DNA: TGCAGCCACTCAGACAGGGGTTGTGAGCAGTTCATC.

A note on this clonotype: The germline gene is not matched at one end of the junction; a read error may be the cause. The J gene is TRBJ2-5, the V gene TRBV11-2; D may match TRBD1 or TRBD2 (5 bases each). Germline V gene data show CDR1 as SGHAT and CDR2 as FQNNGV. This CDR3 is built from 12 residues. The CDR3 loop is CVTRENQETQYF. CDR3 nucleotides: TGTGTCACCAGGGAGAATCAAGAGACACAGTACTTC.

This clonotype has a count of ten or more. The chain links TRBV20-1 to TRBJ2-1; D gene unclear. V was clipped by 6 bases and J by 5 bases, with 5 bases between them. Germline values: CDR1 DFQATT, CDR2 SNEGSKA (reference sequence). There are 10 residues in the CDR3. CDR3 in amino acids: CSAYDNEQFF. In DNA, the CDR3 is TGCAGTGCGTACGACAATGAGCAGTTCTTC.

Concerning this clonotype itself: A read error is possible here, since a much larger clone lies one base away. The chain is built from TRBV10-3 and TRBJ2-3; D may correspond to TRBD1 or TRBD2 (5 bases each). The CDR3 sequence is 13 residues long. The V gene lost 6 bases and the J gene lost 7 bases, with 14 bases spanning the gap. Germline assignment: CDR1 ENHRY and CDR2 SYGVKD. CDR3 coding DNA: TGTGCCATCAGAAACAGGCGGGCAAATACGCAGTATTTT. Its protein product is CAIRNRRANTQYF.

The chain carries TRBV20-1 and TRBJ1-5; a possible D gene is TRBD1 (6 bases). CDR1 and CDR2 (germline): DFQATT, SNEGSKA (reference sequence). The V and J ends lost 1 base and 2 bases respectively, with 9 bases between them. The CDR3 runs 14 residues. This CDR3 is CSARAGAGNQPQHF. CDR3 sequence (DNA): TGCAGTGCTAGAGCAGGGGCTGGCAATCAGCCCCAGCATTTT.

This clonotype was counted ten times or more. CDR3 sequence (DNA): TGTGCCAGCAGTGCCTACTACAGCGACAGGAACACTGAAGCTTTCTTT. It is translated as CASSAYYSDRNTEAFF. This rearrangement joins TRBV12-3 or TRBV12-4 to TRBJ1-1, with D possibly being TRBD1 (5 bases). V dropped 5 bases and J dropped 1 base, with 17 bases sitting between them. The CDR3 runs to 16 residues.

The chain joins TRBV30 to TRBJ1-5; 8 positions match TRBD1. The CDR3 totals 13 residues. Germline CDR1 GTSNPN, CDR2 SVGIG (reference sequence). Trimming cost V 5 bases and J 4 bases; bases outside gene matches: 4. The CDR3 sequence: CAWGRQGNQPQHF. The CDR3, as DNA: TGTGCCTGGGGCCGACAGGGGAATCAGCCCCAGCATTTT.

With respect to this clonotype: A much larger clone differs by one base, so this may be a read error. The CDR3 loop reads CNAKNRDKSYEQYF. CDR3 DNA: TGCAATGCTAAAAACCGGGACAAGTCCTACGAGCAGTACTTC. The chain links TRBV20-1 to TRBJ2-7; a weak D match, TRBD1 (6 bases). CDR1 DFQATT and CDR2 SNEGSKA come from the germline V gene (reference sequence). CDR3 length: 14 residues.

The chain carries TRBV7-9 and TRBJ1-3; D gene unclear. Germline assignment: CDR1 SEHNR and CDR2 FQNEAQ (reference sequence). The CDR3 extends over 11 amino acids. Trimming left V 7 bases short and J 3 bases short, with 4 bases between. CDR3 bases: TGTGCCAGCAACCGTGGAAACACCATATATTTT. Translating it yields CASNRGNTIYF.